The clone carrying this T cell receptor beta chain was detected ten times or more. Researchers prepared the TCRbeta library using unique molecular identifiers, the study reports. TCRdb used MiXCR to reprocess the PCR reads, holding one entry per CDR3 protein. The sample holds 380,000 or so distinct CDR3 sequences, 13% seen once. These data originate in a study of T-cell reconstitution after alpha-beta-depleted transplantation in children. Per the germline V gene, CDR1 is DFQATT and CDR2 is SNEGSKA (reference sequence). This CDR3 comprises 17 residues. V was pared by 5 bases and J by 2 bases, with 22 bases between.

The rearrangement uses TRBV20-1 and TRBJ1-5; weak D call: TRBD1 (6 bases). The receptor was derived from a human donor who donated a stem cell graft to a child with Fanconi anemia. The sequencing here drew on PBMCs, taken from the stem cell graft. CDR3 bases: TGCAGTGCTGCCTTAACAAAACAGGGTATGGGCAATCAGCCCCAGCATTTT. Translation gives CSAALTKQGMGNQPQHF.